This TCR beta chain appears in the sequencing data of a study of CD8 T cells in ankylosing spondylitis. General study findings and limits: Within matched ankylosing spondylitis synovial fluid, disease-linked clones were reportedly significantly enriched. A number of the motif variants had already been described in reactive arthritis synovial fluid and blood. Several highly homologous variants formed a TCR beta motif that appeared characteristic of ankylosing spondylitis blood.

Libraries for TCR beta were made by quantitative 5'-RACE with molecular barcodes. From the 5' RACE reads, TCRdb called clonotypes with MiXCR, one entry per CDR3 protein. This table has about 540,000 distinct CDR3 sequences, 9.5% to 15% appearing once. This clonotype was found a few times. Its antigen is unknown. Sequencing was performed on blood, either unsorted or a sorted T cell fraction (not recorded which). The clonotype was recovered from a male donor with ankylosing spondylitis.

The CDR3: CASSPIKDPYEKLFF. The CDR3 bases are TGTGCCAGCTCACCAATCAAGGATCCTTACGAAAAACTGTTTTTT. The chain carries TRBV18 and TRBJ1-4; D not resolved. Deletions cut 2 bases from V and 8 bases from J, with 15 bases between. Germline CDR1 is KGHSH and CDR2 is LQKENI. There are 15 residues in the CDR3.